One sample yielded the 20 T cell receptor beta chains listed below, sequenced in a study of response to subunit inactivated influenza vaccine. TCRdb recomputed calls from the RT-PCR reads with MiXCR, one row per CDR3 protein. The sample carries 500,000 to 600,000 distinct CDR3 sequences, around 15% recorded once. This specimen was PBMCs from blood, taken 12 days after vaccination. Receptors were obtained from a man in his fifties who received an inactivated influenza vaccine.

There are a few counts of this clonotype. CDR3 amino acids: CASTSGGLEKLFF. CDR3 bases: TGTGCCAGCACTTCCGGGGGTCTTGAAAAACTGTTTTTT. V gene TRBV28 combines with J gene TRBJ1-4, with a tentative D call TRBD1 (5 bases). The CDR3 totals 13 residues. V dropped 7 bases and J dropped 7 bases, with 13 bases sitting between them. Germline V CDR1 and CDR2: MDHEN, SYDVKM.

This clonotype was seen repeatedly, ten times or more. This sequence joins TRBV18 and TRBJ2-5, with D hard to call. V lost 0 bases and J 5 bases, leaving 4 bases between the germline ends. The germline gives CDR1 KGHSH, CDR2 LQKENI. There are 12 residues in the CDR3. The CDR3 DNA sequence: TGTGCCAGCTCACCACCACGGGAGACCCAGTACTTC. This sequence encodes CASSPPRETQYF. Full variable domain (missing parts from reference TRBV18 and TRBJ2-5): NAGVMQNPRHLVRRRGQEARLRCSPMKGHSHVYWYRQLPEEGLKFMVYLQKENIIDESGMPKERFSAEFPKEGPSILRIQQVVRGDSAAYFCASSPPRETQYFGPGTRLLVL.

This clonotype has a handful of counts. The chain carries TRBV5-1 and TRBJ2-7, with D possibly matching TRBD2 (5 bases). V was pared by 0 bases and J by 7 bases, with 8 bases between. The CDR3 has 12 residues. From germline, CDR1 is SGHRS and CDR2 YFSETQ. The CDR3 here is CASSLGEREQYF. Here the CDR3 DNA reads TGCGCCAGCAGCTTGGGGGAGAGGGAGCAGTACTTC.

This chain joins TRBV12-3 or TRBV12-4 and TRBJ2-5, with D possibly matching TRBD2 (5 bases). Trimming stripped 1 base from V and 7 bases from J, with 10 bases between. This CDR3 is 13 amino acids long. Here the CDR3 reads CASSLVPRATQYF. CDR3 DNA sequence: TGTGCCAGCAGTTTAGTTCCGCGGGCGACCCAGTACTTC.

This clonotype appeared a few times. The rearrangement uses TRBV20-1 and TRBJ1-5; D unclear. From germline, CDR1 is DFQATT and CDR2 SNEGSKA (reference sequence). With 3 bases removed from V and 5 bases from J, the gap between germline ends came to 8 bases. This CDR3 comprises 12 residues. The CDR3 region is CSASWEDQPQHF. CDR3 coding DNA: TGCAGTGCTAGCTGGGAGGATCAGCCCCAGCATTTT.

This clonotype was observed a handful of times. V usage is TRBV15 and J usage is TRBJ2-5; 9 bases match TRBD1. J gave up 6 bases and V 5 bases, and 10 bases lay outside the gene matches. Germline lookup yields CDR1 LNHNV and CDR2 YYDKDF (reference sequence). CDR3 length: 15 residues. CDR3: CATSSPGQGSQTQYF. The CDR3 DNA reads TGTGCCACCAGCTCCCCGGGACAGGGTTCCCAGACCCAGTACTTC.

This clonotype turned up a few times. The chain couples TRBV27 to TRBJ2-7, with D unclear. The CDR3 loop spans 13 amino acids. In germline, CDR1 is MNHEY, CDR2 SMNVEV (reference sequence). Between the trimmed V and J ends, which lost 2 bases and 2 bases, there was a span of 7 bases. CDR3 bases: TGTGCCAGCAGTTTAAACGGAGCCTACGAGCAGTACTTC. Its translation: CASSLNGAYEQYF.

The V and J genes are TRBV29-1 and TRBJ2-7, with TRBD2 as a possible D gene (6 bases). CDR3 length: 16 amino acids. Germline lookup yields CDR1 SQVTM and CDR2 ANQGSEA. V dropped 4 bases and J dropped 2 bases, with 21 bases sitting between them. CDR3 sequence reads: CSVGEFALAKTYEQYF. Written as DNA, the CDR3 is TGCAGCGTTGGGGAGTTTGCCCTAGCGAAAACCTACGAGCAGTACTTC.

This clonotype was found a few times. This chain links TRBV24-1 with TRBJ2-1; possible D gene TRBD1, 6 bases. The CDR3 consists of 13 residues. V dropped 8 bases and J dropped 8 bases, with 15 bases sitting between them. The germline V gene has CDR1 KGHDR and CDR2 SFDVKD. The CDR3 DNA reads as TGTGCCACCAACCCGAGTGGGGGCGATGAGCAGTTCTTC. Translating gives CATNPSGGDEQFF.

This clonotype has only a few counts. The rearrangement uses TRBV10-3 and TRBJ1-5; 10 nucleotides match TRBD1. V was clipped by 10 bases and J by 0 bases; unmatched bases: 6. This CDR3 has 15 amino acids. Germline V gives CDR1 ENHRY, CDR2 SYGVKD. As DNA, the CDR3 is TGTGCCAGTGGGACAGGGGACTATAGCAATCAGCCCCAGCATTTT. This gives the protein CASGTGDYSNQPQHF.

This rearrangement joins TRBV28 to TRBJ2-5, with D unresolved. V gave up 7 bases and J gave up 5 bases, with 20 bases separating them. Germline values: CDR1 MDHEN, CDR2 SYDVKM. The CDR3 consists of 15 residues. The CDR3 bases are TGTGCCAGCACGTCCGGTTTTCCCCCCCGGGAGACCCAGTACTTC. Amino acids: CASTSGFPPRETQYF.

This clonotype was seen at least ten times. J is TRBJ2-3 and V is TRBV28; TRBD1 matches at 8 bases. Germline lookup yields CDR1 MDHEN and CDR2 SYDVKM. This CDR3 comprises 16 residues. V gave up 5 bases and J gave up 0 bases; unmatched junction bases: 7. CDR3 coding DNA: TGTGCCAGCAGTATACGGACAGGGTTGAGCACAGATACGCAGTATTTT. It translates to CASSIRTGLSTDTQYF.

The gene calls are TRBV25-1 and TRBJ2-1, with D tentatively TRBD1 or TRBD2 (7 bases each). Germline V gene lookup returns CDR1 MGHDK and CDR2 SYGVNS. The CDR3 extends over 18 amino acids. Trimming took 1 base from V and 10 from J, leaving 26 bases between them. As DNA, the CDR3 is TGTGCCAGCAGTGAATCGGGATATGGGAGGGGGCTACAGTCCGAGCAGTTCTTC. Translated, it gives CASSESGYGRGLQSEQFF.

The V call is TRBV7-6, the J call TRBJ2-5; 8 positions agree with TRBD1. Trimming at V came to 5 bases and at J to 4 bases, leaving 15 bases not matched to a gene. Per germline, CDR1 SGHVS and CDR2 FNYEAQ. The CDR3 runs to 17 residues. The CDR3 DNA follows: TGTGCCAGCAGCGGCAGACCAGGGGGCATGAGAGGAGAGACCCAGTACTTC. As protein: CASSGRPGGMRGETQYF.

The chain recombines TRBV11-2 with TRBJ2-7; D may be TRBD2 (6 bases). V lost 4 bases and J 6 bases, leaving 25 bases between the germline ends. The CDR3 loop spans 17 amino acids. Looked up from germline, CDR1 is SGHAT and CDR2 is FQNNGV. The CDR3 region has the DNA TGTGCCAGCAGCTGGGGACCCATAGCGGCACCTTCGGGCGAGCAGTACTTC. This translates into CASSWGPIAAPSGEQYF.

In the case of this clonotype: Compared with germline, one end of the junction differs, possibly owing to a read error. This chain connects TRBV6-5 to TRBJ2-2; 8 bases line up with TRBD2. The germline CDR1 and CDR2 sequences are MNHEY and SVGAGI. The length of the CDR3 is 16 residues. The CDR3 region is CASSYAGLDNTEELFF. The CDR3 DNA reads TGTGCCAGCAGTTACGCGGGACTAGATAACACCGAGGAGCTGTTTTTT.

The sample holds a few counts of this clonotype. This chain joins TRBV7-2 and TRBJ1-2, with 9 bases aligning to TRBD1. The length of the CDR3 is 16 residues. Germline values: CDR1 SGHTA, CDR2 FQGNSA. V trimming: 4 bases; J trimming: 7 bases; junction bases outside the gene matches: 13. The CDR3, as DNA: TGTGCCAGCAGCTCGGGGACAGGGTGGAACTTTTTTGGCTACACCTTC. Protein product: CASSSGTGWNFFGYTF.

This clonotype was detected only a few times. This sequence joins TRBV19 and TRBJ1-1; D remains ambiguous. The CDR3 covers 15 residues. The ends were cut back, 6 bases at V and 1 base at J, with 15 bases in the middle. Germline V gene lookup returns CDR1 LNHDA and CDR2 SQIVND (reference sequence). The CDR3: CASRIPIHSNTEAFF. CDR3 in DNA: TGTGCCAGTAGAATACCCATACATTCGAACACTGAAGCTTTCTTT.

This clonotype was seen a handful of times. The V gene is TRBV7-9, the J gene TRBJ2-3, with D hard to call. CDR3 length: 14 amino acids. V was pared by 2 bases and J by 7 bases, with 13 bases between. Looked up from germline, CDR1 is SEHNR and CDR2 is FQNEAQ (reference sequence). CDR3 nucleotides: TGTGCCAGCAGCTTACTGGACGGAGTCTATACGCAGTATTTT. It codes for CASSLLDGVYTQYF. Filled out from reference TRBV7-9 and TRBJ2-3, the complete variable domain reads DTGVSQNPRHKITKRGQNVTFRCDPISEHNRLYWYRQTLGQGPEFLTYFQNEAQLEKSRLLSDRFSAERPKGSFSTLEIQRTEQGDSAMYLCASSLLDGVYTQYFGPGTRLTVL.

The CDR3 DNA reads as TGTGCCAGCAGCCAGTCCGGACGGGAGACCCAGTACTTC. This codes for CASSQSGRETQYF. The V call is TRBV3-1, the J call TRBJ2-5; the D is unclear. CDR1 and CDR2 from the germline V gene are LGHDT and YNNKEL (reference sequence). The CDR3 has 13 amino acids. Trimming cost V 3 bases and J 5 bases, with 10 bases left between them.